This TCR beta chain was obtained from a study of cytomegalovirus exposure and HLA in healthy donors. Study-level results: Most sequenced TCRs were rare (though some public TCRs occurred in many donors).

This PCR relied on a set of 60 Vbeta primers and 13 Jbeta primers. Sequencing was performed with immunoSEQ multiplex PCR; in TCRdb, only in-frame clones are kept and a portion is missing. The profile shows 150,000 or so clones, around 67% of them singletons. As for this clone: Antigen specificity is unknown.

The source is a woman under 30 in good health and CMV-seronegative. The specimen sequenced was PBMCs.

The CDR3 protein is CAIRPGLSTDTQYF. CDR3 DNA: TGTGCCATCAGACCGGGACTGAGCACAGATACGCAGTATTTT. V usage is TRBV10-3 and J usage is TRBJ2-3; perhaps TRBD2 as D (6 bases). Trimming cost V 6 bases and J 0 bases, with 10 bases left between them. From germline, CDR1 is ENHRY and CDR2 SYGVKD. This CDR3 has 14 residues.